There are many counts of the clone carrying this T cell receptor (beta chain). The junction had 11 bases not matched to a gene; V was cut back by 2 bases and J by 8 bases. CDR1 and CDR2 (germline): MGHRA, YSYEKL. The CDR3 loop spans 17 amino acids. The source of the sample is a study of tumor-infiltrating lymphocytes in primary liver carcinoma. Using a constant-region primer together with ProtoScript II reverse transcriptase, TCR beta cDNA was made from about 500 ng of total RNA. Modified slightly, ARM-PCR produced TCR beta libraries over three nested multiplex PCR rounds. Running 10 cycles apiece, the first two PCR rounds relied on TRBV1-TRBV30 forward primers together with a C-beta reverse primer. In TCRdb, the multiplex PCR reads were re-called with MiXCR into one record per CDR3 protein. The data show hundreds of thousands of distinct CDR3 sequences, nearly 60% seen once. Germline DNA was also extracted, and blood RNA was taken from unsorted whole blood.

The rearrangement links TRBV4-1 to TRBJ2-1; TRBD2 matches at 11 bases. This TCR derives from a woman in her twenties or thirties with primary liver carcinoma and hepatitis B virus infection. The sequenced sample was peripheral blood. The CDR3 protein is CASSQNSLAGALDEQFF. The CDR3 nucleotides are TGCGCCAGCAGCCAAAATTCACTAGCGGGAGCTCTAGATGAGCAGTTCTTC.